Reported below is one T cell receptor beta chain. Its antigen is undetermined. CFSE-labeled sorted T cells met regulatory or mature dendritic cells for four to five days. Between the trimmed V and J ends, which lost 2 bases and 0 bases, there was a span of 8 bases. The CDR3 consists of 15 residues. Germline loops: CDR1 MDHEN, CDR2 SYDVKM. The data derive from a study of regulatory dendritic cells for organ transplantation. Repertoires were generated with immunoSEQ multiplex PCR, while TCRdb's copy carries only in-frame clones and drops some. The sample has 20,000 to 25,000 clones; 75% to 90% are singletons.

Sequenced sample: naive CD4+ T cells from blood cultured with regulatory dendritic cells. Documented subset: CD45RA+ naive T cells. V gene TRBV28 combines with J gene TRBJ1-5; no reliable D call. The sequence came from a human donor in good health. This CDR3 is CASSLGPGSNQPQHF. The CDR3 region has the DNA TGTGCCAGCAGTTTAGGGCCCGGTAGCAATCAGCCCCAGCATTTT. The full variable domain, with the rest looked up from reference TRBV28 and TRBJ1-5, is DVKVTQSSRYLVKRTGEKVFLECVQDMDHENMFWYRQDPGLGLRLIYFSYDVKMKEKGDIPEGYSVSREKKERFSLILESASTNQTSMYLCASSLGPGSNQPQHFGDGTRLSIL.